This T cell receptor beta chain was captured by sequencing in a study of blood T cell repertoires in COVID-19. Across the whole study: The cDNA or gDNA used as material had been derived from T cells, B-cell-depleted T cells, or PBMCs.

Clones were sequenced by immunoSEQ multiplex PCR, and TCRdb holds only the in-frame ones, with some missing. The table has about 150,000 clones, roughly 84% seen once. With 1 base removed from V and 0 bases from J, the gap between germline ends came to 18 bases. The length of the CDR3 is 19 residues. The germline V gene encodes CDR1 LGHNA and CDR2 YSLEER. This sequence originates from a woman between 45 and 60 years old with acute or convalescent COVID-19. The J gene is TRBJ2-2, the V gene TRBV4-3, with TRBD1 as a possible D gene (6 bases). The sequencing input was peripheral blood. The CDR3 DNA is TGCGCCAGCAGCCAAGGTGTGAGGGACATATTCGCGAACACCGGGGAGCTGTTTTTT. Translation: CASSQGVRDIFANTGELFF.